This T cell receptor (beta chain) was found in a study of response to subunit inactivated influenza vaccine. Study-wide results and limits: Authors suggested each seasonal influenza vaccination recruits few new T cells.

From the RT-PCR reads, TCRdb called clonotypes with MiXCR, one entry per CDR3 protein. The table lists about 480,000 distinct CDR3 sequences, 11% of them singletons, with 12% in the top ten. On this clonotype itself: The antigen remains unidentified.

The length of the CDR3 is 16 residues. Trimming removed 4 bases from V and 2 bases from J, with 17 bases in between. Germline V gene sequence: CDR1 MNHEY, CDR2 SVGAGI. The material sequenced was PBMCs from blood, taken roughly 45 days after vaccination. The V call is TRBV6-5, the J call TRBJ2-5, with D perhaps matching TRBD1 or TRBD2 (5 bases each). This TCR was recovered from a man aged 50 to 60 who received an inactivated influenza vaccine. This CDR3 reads CASSSHSGTGQETQYF. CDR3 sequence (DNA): TGTGCCAGCAGTTCCCACTCTGGGACGGGACAAGAGACCCAGTACTTC.